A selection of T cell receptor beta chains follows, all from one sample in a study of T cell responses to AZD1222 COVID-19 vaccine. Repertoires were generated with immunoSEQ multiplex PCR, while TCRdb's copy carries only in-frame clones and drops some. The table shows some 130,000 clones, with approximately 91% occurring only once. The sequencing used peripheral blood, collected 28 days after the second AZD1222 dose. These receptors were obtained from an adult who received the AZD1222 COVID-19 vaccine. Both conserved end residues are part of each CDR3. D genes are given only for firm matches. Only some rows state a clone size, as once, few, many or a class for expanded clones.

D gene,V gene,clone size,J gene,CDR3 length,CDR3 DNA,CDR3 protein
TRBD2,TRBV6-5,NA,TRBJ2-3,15,TGTGCCAGCACCAGGACTAGGGGAGGCACAGATACGCAGTATTTT,CASTRTRGGTDTQYF
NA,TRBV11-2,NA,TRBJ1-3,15,TGTGCCAGCAGCTTGCAGGTAGCCTCTGGAAACACCATATATTTT,CASSLQVASGNTIYF
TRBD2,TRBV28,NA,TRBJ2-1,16,TGTGCCAGCAGTTTAGAGAGCGGGAGGGCCTCGAATGAGCAGTTCTTC,CASSLESGRASNEQFF
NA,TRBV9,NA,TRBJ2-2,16,TGTGCCAGCAGCGTAGCAGGGCACCCGCTCACCGGGGAGCTGTTTTTT,CASSVAGHPLTGELFF
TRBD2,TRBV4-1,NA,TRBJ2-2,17,TGCGCCAGCAGCCCCGGGACTACCACTATCCCCACCGGGGAGCTGTTTTTT,CASSPGTTTIPTGELFF
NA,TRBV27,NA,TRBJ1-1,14,TGTGCCAGCCGAGGGGGAGTGGTGAACACTGAAGCTTTCTTT,CASRGGVVNTEAFF
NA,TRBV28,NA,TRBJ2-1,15,TGTGCCAGCAGTTTGGTAGCATCTGCCTACAATGAGCAGTTCTTC,CASSLVASAYNEQFF
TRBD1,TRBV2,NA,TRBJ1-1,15,TGTGCCAGCACCCGGACAGGGACGAGAGGAACTGAAGCTTTCTTT,CASTRTGTRGTEAFF
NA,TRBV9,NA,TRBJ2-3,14,TGTGCCAGCAAGGGCGGGCTTCTCACAGATACGCAGTATTTT,CASKGGLLTDTQYF
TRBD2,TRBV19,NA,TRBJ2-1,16,TGTGCCAGTAGTAGGGGACTAGCGGACTCCTACAATGAGCAGTTCTTC,CASSRGLADSYNEQFF
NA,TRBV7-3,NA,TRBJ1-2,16,TGTGCCAGCAGCCCCATGATAGGCTACCCTAACTATGGCTACACCTTC,CASSPMIGYPNYGYTF
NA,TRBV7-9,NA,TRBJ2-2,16,TGTGCCAGCAGCTTAGGGCGGGCGGGGCCCACCGGGGAGCTGTTTTTT,CASSLGRAGPTGELFF
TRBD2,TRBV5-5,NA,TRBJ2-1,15,TGTGCCAGCAGCTTGCTAGCGGGAACCTACAATGAGCAGTTCTTC,CASSLLAGTYNEQFF
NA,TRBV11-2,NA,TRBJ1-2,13,TGTGCCAGCAGCTTAATGATTAACTATGGCTACACCTTC,CASSLMINYGYTF
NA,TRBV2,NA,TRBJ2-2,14,TGTGCCAGCGTTCGCAAGAGGGGCACCGGGGAGCTGTTTTTT,CASVRKRGTGELFF
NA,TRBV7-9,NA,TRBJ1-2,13,TGTGCCAGCAGCTTAGGTACTAACTATGGCTACACCTTC,CASSLGTNYGYTF
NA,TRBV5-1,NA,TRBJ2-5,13,TGCGCCAGCAGCGGGACAAATAAAGAGACCCAGTACTTC,CASSGTNKETQYF
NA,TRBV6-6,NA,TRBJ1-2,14,TGTGCCAGCAGTTACTCGGACAGTTGGTATGGCTACACCTTC,CASSYSDSWYGYTF
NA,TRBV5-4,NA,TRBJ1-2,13,TGTGCCAGCAGCTTGTTATTTGATGTCTCCCGCACCTTC,CASSLLFDVSRTF
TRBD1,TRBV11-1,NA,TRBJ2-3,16,TGTGCCAGCAGCTCATTAGACAGGGAATACCGCGATACGCAGTATTTT,CASSSLDREYRDTQYF
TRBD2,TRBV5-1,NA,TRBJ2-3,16,TGCGCCAGCAGGGAAGTAGCGGGAGACAGCACAGATACGCAGTATTTT,CASREVAGDSTDTQYF
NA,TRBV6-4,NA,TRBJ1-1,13,TGTGCCAGCAGTGGGGACGGGGAAGTTGAAGCTTTCTTT,CASSGDGEVEAFF
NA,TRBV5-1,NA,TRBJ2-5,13,TGCGCCAGCTGGGGGGACAGCCAAGAGACCCAGTACTTC,CASWGDSQETQYF
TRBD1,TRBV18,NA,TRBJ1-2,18,TGTGCCAGCTCACAAGGAACAGGGGGCTCGGGACTCGACTATGGCTACACCTTC,CASSQGTGGSGLDYGYTF
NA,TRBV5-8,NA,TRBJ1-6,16,TGTGCCAGCAGATCCCGCGAGGAGGGTTTTCGTTCACCCCTCCACTTT,CASRSREEGFRSPLHF
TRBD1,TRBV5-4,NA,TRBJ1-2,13,TGTGCCAGCAGCGGACCGGGACAGGAACTCTACACCTTC,CASSGPGQELYTF
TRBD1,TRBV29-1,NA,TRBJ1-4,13,TGCAGCGGCGCCACAGGGGTGTTCGAAAAACTGTTTTTT,CSGATGVFEKLFF
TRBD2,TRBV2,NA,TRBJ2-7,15,TGTGCCAGCAGCGCGAGGGCGGGAGGGCTCTACGAGCAGTACTTC,CASSARAGGLYEQYF
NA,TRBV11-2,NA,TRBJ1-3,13,TGTGCCAGCAGCTTGACGGGGGGAAACACCATATATTTT,CASSLTGGNTIYF
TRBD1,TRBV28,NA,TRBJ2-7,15,TGTGCCAGCAGTATTCCCGGGACAGTCAACTACGAGCAGTACTTC,CASSIPGTVNYEQYF
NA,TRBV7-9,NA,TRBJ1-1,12,TGTGCCAGCAGCTCACCCGCGGGAGAAGCTTTCTTT,CASSSPAGEAFF
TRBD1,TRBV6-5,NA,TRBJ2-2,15,TGTGCCAGCTTCCAAGGGACAGGGAGGATCGGGGAGCTGTTTTTT,CASFQGTGRIGELFF
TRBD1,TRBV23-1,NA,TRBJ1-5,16,TGCGCCAGCAAGCAGACAGGGGGTAATAGCAATCAGCCCCAGCATTTT,CASKQTGGNSNQPQHF
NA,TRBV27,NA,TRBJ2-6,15,TGTGCCAGCAGCAGCCTAGGCTCTGGGGCCAACGTCCTGACTTTC,CASSSLGSGANVLTF
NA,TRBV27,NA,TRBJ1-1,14,TGTGCCAGCAGTTTGGATAGGGGAACGACTGAAGCTTTCTTT,CASSLDRGTTEAFF
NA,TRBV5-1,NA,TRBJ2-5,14,TGCGCCAGCAGCTTGGGTTCCCCGGGAGAGACCCAGTACTTC,CASSLGSPGETQYF
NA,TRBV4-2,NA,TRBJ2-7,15,TGTGCCAGCAGCCAGTACCGGGACCACTCGAACGAGCAGTACTTC,CASSQYRDHSNEQYF
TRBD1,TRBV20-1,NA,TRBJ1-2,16,TGCAGTGCTAGTGGGGCGTTGGACAGGGGCTGGTATGGCTACACCTTC,CSASGALDRGWYGYTF
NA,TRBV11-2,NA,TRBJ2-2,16,TGTGCCAGCAGCTTAAACCCCCTTTGGGGCACCGGGGAGCTGTTTTTT,CASSLNPLWGTGELFF
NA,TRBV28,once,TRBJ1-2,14,TGTGCCAGCAGTTATGTCAGGGGAGGAGGAGGCTACACCTTC,CASSYVRGGGGYTF
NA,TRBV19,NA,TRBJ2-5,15,TGTGCCAGTAGTATAACTAGTCTAGGCCAAGAGACCCAGTACTTC,CASSITSLGQETQYF
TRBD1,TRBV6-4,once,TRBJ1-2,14,TGTGCCAGCAAGGGGACAGGGTCGAACTATGGCTACACCTTC,CASKGTGSNYGYTF
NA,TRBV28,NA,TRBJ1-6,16,TGTGCCAGCAGTTTATTCGCTGGGACAACCGGTTCACCCCTCCACTTT,CASSLFAGTTGSPLHF
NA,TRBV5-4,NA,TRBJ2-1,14,TGTGCCAGCAGCCTGGCTAGCGACCACAATGAGCAGTTCTTC,CASSLASDHNEQFF
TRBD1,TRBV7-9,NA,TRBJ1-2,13,TGTGCCAGCAGCTTGGACAGGGACGGTGGCTACACCTTC,CASSLDRDGGYTF
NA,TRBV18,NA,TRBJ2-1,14,TGTGCCAGCTCACCACCAGGCAGCGACAATGAGCAGTTCTTC,CASSPPGSDNEQFF
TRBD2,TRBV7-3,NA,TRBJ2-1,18,TGTGCCAGCAGCTCTCCCGGGACTAGCGGGAGCTCCTACAATGAGCAGTTCTTC,CASSSPGTSGSSYNEQFF
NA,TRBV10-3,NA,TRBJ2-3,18,TGTGCCATCAGTGAGAGATTCGCTAGCGGAAAGGGGGTAGATACGCAGTATTTT,CAISERFASGKGVDTQYF
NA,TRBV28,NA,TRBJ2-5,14,TGTGCCAGCAGCGGGGTGGGGGGAGGAGAGACCCAGTACTTC,CASSGVGGGETQYF
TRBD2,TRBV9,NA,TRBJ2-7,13,TGTGCCAGCTCAGCGGGACCCTCCTACGAGCAGTACTTC,CASSAGPSYEQYF
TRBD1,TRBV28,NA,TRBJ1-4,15,TGTGCCAGCAGTTTATGGGGGACAGAGAATGAAAAACTGTTTTTT,CASSLWGTENEKLFF
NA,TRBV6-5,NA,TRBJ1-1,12,TGTGCCAGCAGTAGGGTTCCCACTGAAGCTTTCTTT,CASSRVPTEAFF
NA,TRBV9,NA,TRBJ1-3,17,TGTGCCAGCAGCGCCACTCCCGATCCAAGCTCTGGAAACACCATATATTTT,CASSATPDPSSGNTIYF
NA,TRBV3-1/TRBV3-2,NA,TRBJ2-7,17,TGTGCCAGCAGCCAAGGCCTAGCGAGAACCGGATTCTACGAGCAGTACTTC,CASSQGLARTGFYEQYF
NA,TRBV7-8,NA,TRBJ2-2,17,TGTGCCAGCAGCTTAGTCCCCAGGGGGGCGAACACCGGGGAGCTGTTTTTT,CASSLVPRGANTGELFF
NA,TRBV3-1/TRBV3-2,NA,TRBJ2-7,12,TGTGCCAGCAGCCGGAGCGGTTACGAGCAGTACTTC,CASSRSGYEQYF
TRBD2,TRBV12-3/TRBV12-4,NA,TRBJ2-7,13,TGTGCCAGCAGTTGGACTAGCGGGAGCGAGCAGTACTTC,CASSWTSGSEQYF